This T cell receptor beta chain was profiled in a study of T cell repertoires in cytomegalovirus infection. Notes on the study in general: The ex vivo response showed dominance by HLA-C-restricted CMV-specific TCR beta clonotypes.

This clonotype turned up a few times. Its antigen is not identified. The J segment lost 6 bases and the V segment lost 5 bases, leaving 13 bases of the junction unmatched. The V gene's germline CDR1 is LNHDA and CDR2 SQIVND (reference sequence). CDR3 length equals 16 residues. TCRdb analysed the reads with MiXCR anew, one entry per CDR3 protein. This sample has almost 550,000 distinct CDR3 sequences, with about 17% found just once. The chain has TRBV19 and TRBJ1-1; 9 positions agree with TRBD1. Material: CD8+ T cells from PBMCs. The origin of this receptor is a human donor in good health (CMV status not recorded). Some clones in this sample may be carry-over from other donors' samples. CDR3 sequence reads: CASSPRTGEGVPEAFF. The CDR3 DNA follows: TGTGCCAGTAGTCCGCGGACAGGGGAGGGAGTCCCTGAAGCTTTCTTT.